The 25 T cell receptor beta chains below come from one sample, sequenced in a study of blood T cells in healthy people across ages. Then a second PCR, running about 6 to 11 cycles, was carried out with a sample-barcoded 5' primer and a J-beta primer mix. Via MiXCR, TCRdb re-called the 5' RACE reads, giving one row per CDR3 protein. This repertoire shows about 700,000 distinct CDR3 sequences, approximately 31% found once; its top ten account for approximately 15%. The sequenced sample was blood. These receptors were collected from an elderly woman in good health.

Note on this clonotype: This may be a read error: a much more frequent sequence differs by one nucleotide. The V and J genes are TRBV5-1 and TRBJ1-4; D unresolved. Germline V gives CDR1 SGHRS, CDR2 YFSETQ. CDR3 length equals 17 residues. The DNA for the CDR3 is TGCGCCAGCAGCTTGGACACAGACCCTTGGGCTAATGAAAAACCGTTTTTT. It codes for CASSLDTDPWANEKPFF.

The V call is TRBV5-1, the J call TRBJ2-1; 15 nucleotides line up with TRBD2. CDR1 is SGHRS, CDR2 YFSETQ, per germline. This CDR3 has 15 amino acids. Trimming removed 4 bases from V and 10 bases from J; junction bases left unmatched: 6. The CDR3 DNA sequence: TGCGCCAGCAGCGCGGGGACTAGCGGGGGGTACGAGCAGTTCTTC. Translated: CASSAGTSGGYEQFF.

This clonotype was detected many times. The genes are TRBV25-1 and TRBJ2-5, with unresolved D. The germline gives CDR1 MGHDK, CDR2 SYGVNS. CDR3 length equals 14 residues. Trimming left V 0 bases short and J 2 bases short, with 7 bases between. CDR3 coding DNA: TGTGCCAGCAGTGAATATTTCGGACAAGAGACCCAGTACTTC. Translated, it gives CASSEYFGQETQYF.

On this clonotype itself: This may come from a read error, since a much larger clone is one base off. V gene TRBV7-2 combines with J gene TRBJ1-4; TRBD1 is a possible D gene (5 bases). V was trimmed by 7 bases and J by 4 bases, leaving 10 bases between them. CDR1 and CDR2 (germline): SGHTA, FQGNSA. This CDR3 is 13 amino acids long. The CDR3 protein is CASNKQVNEKLFF. The CDR3 nucleotides are TGTGCCAGCAACAAACAGGTTAATGAAAAACTGTTTTTT.

There are many counts of this clonotype. This chain links TRBV7-9 with TRBJ2-4, with D perhaps assigned TRBD1 or TRBD2 (6 bases each). Trimming took off 5 bases at V and 1 base at J, with 15 bases between the two ends. Germline V gives CDR1 SEHNR, CDR2 FQNEAQ (reference sequence). CDR3 length equals 16 residues. CDR3 loop: CASSQPLGGAKNIQYF. The CDR3 DNA reads TGTGCCAGCAGCCAGCCCTTAGGGGGGGCCAAAAACATTCAGTACTTC.

As for this clonotype: At one of its ends the junction is not consistent with the germline gene, which may arise from a read error. This chain joins TRBV28 and TRBJ1-5; possible D gene TRBD1, 5 bases. Looked up from germline, CDR1 is MDHEN and CDR2 is SYDVKM. This CDR3 has 16 residues. The CDR3 protein is CASSQRGIYSNQPRHF. CDR3 coding DNA: TGTGCCAGCAGTCAACGGGGGATTTATAGCAATCAGCCCCGGCATTTT.

This chain uses TRBV28 with TRBJ2-5; TRBD1 agrees at 8 bases. The CDR3 spans 16 residues. V dropped 6 bases and J dropped 1; count of bases not matched to a gene: 10. Germline assignment: CDR1 MDHEN and CDR2 SYDVKM. Here the CDR3 reads CASSRQGTATQETQYF. Here the CDR3 DNA reads TGTGCCAGCAGCCGACAGGGGACGGCGACCCAAGAGACCCAGTACTTC. The complete variable domain, with remaining parts taken from reference TRBV28 and TRBJ2-5, reads DVKVTQSSRYLVKRTGEKVFLECVQDMDHENMFWYRQDPGLGLRLIYFSYDVKMKEKGDIPEGYSVSREKKERFSLILESASTNQTSMYLCASSRQGTATQETQYFGPGTRLLVL.

In this sample, this clonotype turned up a few times. This rearrangement joins TRBV5-1 to TRBJ1-2, with D possibly matching TRBD1 (5 bases). V lost 0 bases and J 4 bases, leaving 16 bases between the germline ends. The CDR3 spans 16 residues. Germline V lookup: CDR1 SGHRS, CDR2 YFSETQ. The chain's CDR3 is CASSLGGLTPVYGYTF. CDR3 in DNA: TGCGCCAGCAGCTTGGGGGGACTGACACCCGTCTATGGCTACACCTTC.

The chain recombines TRBV15 with TRBJ1-1; D not resolved. Trimming cost V 5 bases and J 4 bases, with 8 bases left between them. The CDR3 loop spans 12 amino acids. Germline values: CDR1 LNHNV, CDR2 YYDKDF (reference sequence). For the CDR3, the DNA is TGTGCCACCAGCGGCCGGCGCACTGAAGCTTTCTTT. This sequence encodes CATSGRRTEAFF.

On this clonotype: Its ends do not fully match the called genes, so a read error is possible. The chain employs TRBV18 and TRBJ1-5, with a tentative D call TRBD1 (5 bases). Germline V lookup: CDR1 KGHSH, CDR2 LQKENI. The CDR3 runs 12 residues. CDR3 protein: CASPPGTDAQHF. CDR3 DNA: TGCGCCAGCCCACCGGGGACCGATGCCCAGCATTTT.

The CDR3 coding sequence is TGTGCCACCAGCAGAGTGAAAATAGCGGGTAACACAGATACGCAGTATTTT. It encodes CATSRVKIAGNTDTQYF. This chain joins TRBV15 and TRBJ2-3, with 7 bases identical to TRBD2. The CDR3 is 17 amino acids. V was pared by 1 base and J by 2 bases, with 9 bases of the junction left unmatched. Looked up from germline, CDR1 is LNHNV and CDR2 is YYDKDF (reference sequence).

This clonotype came up many times. The chain joins TRBV5-5 to TRBJ1-5; a weak D match, TRBD1 (5 bases). This CDR3 spans 14 amino acids. The germline CDR1 and CDR2 sequences are SGHKS and YYEKEE (reference sequence). V was shortened by 1 base and J by 11 bases, with 16 bases between the two germline ends. CDR3 coding DNA: TGTGCCAGCAGCTTGAGTGACAGCCAATCAGCCCAGCATTTT. It is translated as CASSLSDSQSAQHF.

This clonotype was counted only a few times. A read error may explain this, as a much larger clone is one base away. The chain couples TRBV7-2 to TRBJ2-4, with 7 nucleotides matching TRBD2. Germline V lookup: CDR1 SGHTA, CDR2 FQGNSA. The CDR3 has 15 residues. Trimming removed 0 bases from V and 13 bases from J; junction bases left unmatched: 12. The CDR3 region has the DNA TGTGCCAGCAGCTTAGCGGCTAGCGGTGGACTTGGGCAGTACTTC. It codes for CASSLAASGGLGQYF.

This clonotype showed up just once. This chain connects TRBV20-1 to TRBJ1-5; unclear D gene. CDR1 is DFQATT and CDR2 is SNEGSKA in the germline V gene (reference sequence). Trimming took off 3 bases at V and 1 base at J, with 7 bases between the two ends. This CDR3 is built from 13 residues. The CDR3 region is CSAREDSNQPQHF. The DNA for the CDR3 is TGCAGTGCTAGGGAAGACAGCAATCAGCCCCAGCATTTT.

In the case of this clonotype: A much larger clone differs by one base, so this may be a read error. The chain employs TRBV10-3 and TRBJ2-7; D unclear. V was pared by 10 bases and J by 0 bases, with 16 bases between. Germline loops: CDR1 ENHRY, CDR2 SYGVKD. The CDR3 consists of 14 residues. Here the CDR3 DNA reads TGTGCCACCGCAAGGGCAGGACCCTCCTACGAGCAGTACTTC. It is translated as CATARAGPSYEQYF.

The rearrangement links TRBV7-2 to TRBJ2-2, with 9 bases matching TRBD2. Germline CDR1 and CDR2: SGHTA and FQGNSA. The V segment lost 2 bases and the J segment 7 bases; nucleotides outside the gene matches: 2. This CDR3 comprises 14 residues. The CDR3 spells CASSLLRGGGELFF. In DNA, the CDR3 is TGTGCCAGCAGCTTACTGCGGGGGGGCGGGGAGCTGTTTTTT.

The CDR3 region has the DNA TGTGCCAGCAGTGATCTGACAGGGGCTGTCGTAGATACGCAGTATTTT. This translates into CASSDLTGAVVDTQYF. V and J are TRBV6-1 and TRBJ2-3, with 8 bases matching TRBD1. Germline CDR1 reads MNHNS; CDR2 reads SASEGT. The CDR3 is 16 amino acids. Unmatched junction bases numbered 10, after V lost 3 bases and J lost 5 bases.

This clonotype was observed many times. This sequence joins TRBV7-2 and TRBJ2-3; 12 nucleotides line up with TRBD2. The germline V gene encodes CDR1 SGHTA and CDR2 FQGNSA. The CDR3 consists of 16 residues. V was clipped by 5 bases and J by 7 bases; unmatched bases: 10. The CDR3 protein is CASSIPLAGGSNTQYF. CDR3 DNA: TGTGCCAGCAGCATACCACTAGCGGGGGGATCGAATACGCAGTATTTT.

The table lists this clonotype with many counts. This chain uses TRBV7-2 with TRBJ2-3, with TRBD2 identical over 7 bases. The CDR3 length is 15 residues. The V gene end was trimmed by 5 bases and the J gene end by 4 bases; junction bases not matched to a gene: 9. CDR1 SGHTA and CDR2 FQGNSA come from the germline V gene. Written as DNA, the CDR3 is TGTGCCAGCAGCCCGGTAGTGGGGGGGGCAGATACGCAGTATTTT. This gives the protein CASSPVVGGADTQYF.

This clonotype was counted ten times or more. The V call is TRBV20-1, the J call TRBJ2-1; weak D call: TRBD2 (5 bases). Trimming cost V 0 bases and J 2 bases, with 11 bases left between them. The CDR3 loop spans 15 amino acids. From germline, CDR1 is DFQATT and CDR2 SNEGSKA (reference sequence). The CDR3 DNA sequence: TGCAGTGCTAGAGATTTTGCCGGGGCCTACAATGAGCAGTTCTTC. It is translated as CSARDFAGAYNEQFF.

With regard to this clonotype: Since a much larger clone is just one base distant, this may be a read error. V gene TRBV10-3 combines with J gene TRBJ1-1; D might be TRBD1 (6 bases). The germline CDR1 and CDR2 sequences are ENHRY and SYGVKD. The CDR3 has 16 residues. Trimming removed 8 bases at V and 3 bases at J, with 22 bases between. CDR3 in amino acids: CAIGAQTGIRDTEAFF. In DNA, the CDR3 is TGTGCCATCGGTGCCCAGACAGGAATCAGGGACACTGAAGCTTTCTTT.

Concerning this clonotype: Just one base apart from a much larger clone, this may be a read error. The chain has TRBV7-9 and TRBJ2-7, with 8 bases lining up with TRBD2. The DNA end is more similar to TRBJ2-5, so the J call may be wrong. Germline CDR1 and CDR2: SEHNR and FQNEAQ (reference sequence). The CDR3 contains 14 residues. This CDR3 reads CANSPGTSRETQYF. CDR3 sequence (DNA): TGTGCCAACAGCCCCGGGACTAGTCGAGAGACCCAGTACTTC.

This clonotype was picked up many times. The chain carries TRBV20-1 and TRBJ1-5; D unresolved. The CDR3 has 12 amino acids. V shed 1 base and J shed 5 bases, with 6 bases lying between them. Germline lookup yields CDR1 DFQATT and CDR2 SNEGSKA (reference sequence). For the CDR3, the DNA is TGCAGTGCTAGAGTAGGTTATCAGCCCCAGCATTTT. Its translation is CSARVGYQPQHF.

DNA of the CDR3: TGTGCCGCCGAAACTTGGGAGGGGGACACTGAAGCTTTCTTT. It encodes CAAETWEGDTEAFF. The chain has TRBV12-3 or TRBV12-4 and TRBJ1-1, with D possibly matching TRBD1 (6 bases). Trimming took 11 bases from V and 3 from J, leaving 19 bases between them. This CDR3 has 14 amino acids.

The sample holds many counts of this clonotype. This sequence joins TRBV20-1 and TRBJ1-2, with a possible D match to TRBD1 (5 bases). The CDR3 totals 13 residues. The germline CDR1 and CDR2 sequences are DFQATT and SNEGSKA (reference sequence). The germline V and J ends were trimmed by 7 bases and 8 bases, with 20 bases remaining between them. CDR3 DNA: TGCAGTGTTTGGACAAGGACTTTGAGGGGCTACACCTTC. Protein product: CSVWTRTLRGYTF.